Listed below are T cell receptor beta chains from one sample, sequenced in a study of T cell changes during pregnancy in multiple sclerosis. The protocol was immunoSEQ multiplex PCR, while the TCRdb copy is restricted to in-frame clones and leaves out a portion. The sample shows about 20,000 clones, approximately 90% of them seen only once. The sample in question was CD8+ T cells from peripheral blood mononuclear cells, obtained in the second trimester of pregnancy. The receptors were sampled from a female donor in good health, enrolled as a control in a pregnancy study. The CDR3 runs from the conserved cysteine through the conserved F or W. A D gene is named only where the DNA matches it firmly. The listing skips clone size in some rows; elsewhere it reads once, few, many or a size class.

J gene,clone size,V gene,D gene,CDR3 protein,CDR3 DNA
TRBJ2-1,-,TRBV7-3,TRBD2,CASSPLGRTSGNYEQFF,TGTGCCAGCAGCCCCCTGGGTAGGACTAGCGGGAACTATGAGCAGTTCTTC
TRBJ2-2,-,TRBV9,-,CASSPQAGELFF,TGTGCCAGCAGCCCTCAAGCGGGGGAGCTGTTTTTT
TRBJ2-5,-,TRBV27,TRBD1,CASSLTGALGPQYF,TGTGCCAGCAGTCTCACAGGGGCTCTTGGGCCCCAGTACTTC
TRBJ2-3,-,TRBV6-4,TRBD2,CASSSLAGGTDTQYF,TGTGCCAGCAGTTCACTAGCGGGAGGCACAGATACGCAGTATTTT
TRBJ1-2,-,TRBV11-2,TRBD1,CASSLGVGQGYGYTF,TGTGCCAGCAGCTTAGGGGTCGGACAGGGCTATGGCTACACCTTC
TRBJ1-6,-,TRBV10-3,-,CAISELERGANSPLHF,TGTGCCATCAGTGAGCTAGAACGGGGGGCTAATTCACCCCTCCACTTT
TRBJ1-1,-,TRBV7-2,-,CASTPGGVGAFF,TGTGCCAGCACCCCGGGGGGGGTCGGAGCTTTCTTT
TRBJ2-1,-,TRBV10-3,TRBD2,CAISDPGLAVNEQFF,TGTGCCATCAGTGACCCGGGACTAGCGGTTAATGAGCAGTTCTTC
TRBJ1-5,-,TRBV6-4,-,CASSDRRWTVYQPQHF,TGTGCCAGCAGTGACCGACGTTGGACAGTTTATCAGCCCCAGCATTTT
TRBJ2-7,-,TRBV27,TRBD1,CASSSPGQGRYEQYF,TGTGCCAGCAGTTCCCCGGGACAGGGGAGGTACGAGCAGTACTTC
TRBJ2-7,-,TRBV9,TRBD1,CASSLGQVGYEQYF,TGTGCCAGCAGCTTAGGACAGGTCGGATACGAGCAGTACTTC
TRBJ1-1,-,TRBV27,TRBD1,CASRPTGGDTEAFF,TGTGCCAGCAGGCCGACAGGGGGGGACACTGAAGCTTTCTTT
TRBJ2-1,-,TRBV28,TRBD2,CASSEGLAVYNEQFF,TGTGCCAGCAGTGAGGGGCTAGCGGTCTACAATGAGCAGTTCTTC
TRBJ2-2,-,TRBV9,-,CASSVEGDPRTGELFF,TGTGCCAGCAGCGTTGAGGGAGACCCCAGGACCGGGGAGCTGTTTTTT
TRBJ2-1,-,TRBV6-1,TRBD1,CASSQDRGSYNEQFF,TGTGCCAGCAGCCAGGACAGGGGGTCCTACAATGAGCAGTTCTTC
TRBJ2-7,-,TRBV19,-,CASSPDSGYEQYF,TGTGCCAGTAGCCCGGATAGCGGCTACGAGCAGTACTTC
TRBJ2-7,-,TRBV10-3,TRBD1,CAISESGDRDMTSSYEQYF,TGTGCCATCAGTGAGTCAGGGGACAGGGACATGACGAGCTCCTACGAGCAGTACTTC
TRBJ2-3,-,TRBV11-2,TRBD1,CASSSRTGLTDTQYF,TGTGCCAGCAGCTCGAGGACAGGCCTCACAGATACGCAGTATTTT
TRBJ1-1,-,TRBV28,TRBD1,CASRGQFMNTEAFF,TGTGCCAGCAGGGGACAGTTCATGAACACTGAAGCTTTCTTT
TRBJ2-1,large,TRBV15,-,CATSRDSSLSYNEQFF,TGTGCCACCAGCAGAGATAGTAGTCTCTCCTACAATGAGCAGTTCTTC
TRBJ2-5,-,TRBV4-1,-,CASSQDVGAQETQYF,TGCGCCAGCAGCCAAGATGTAGGGGCCCAAGAGACCCAGTACTTC
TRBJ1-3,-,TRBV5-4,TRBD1,CASSPGTGGGNTIYF,TGTGCCAGCAGCCCGGGGACAGGAGGAGGAAACACCATATATTTT
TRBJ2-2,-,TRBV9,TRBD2,CASSGGEGERSGELFF,TGTGCCAGCAGCGGAGGGGAGGGTGAAAGGTCCGGGGAGCTGTTTTTT
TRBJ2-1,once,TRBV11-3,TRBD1,CASEDRGSYNEQFF,TGTGCCAGCGAGGACAGGGGATCCTACAATGAGCAGTTCTTC
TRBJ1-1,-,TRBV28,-,CASRTQGFTEAFF,TGTGCCAGCAGGACCCAGGGTTTCACTGAAGCTTTCTTT
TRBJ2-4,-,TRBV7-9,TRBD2,CASSPGTSGGQPNIQYF,TGTGCCAGCAGCCCAGGGACTAGCGGGGGACAACCAAACATTCAGTACTTC
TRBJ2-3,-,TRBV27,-,CASSLSGGPRGTQYF,TGTGCCAGCAGTTTATCGGGGGGGCCTCGGGGTACGCAGTATTTT
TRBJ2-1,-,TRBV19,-,CASSMVAVPYNEQFF,TGTGCCAGTAGTATGGTGGCGGTTCCCTACAATGAGCAGTTCTTC
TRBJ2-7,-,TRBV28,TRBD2,CASSFELAGPYEQYF,TGTGCCAGCAGTTTTGAACTAGCGGGGCCCTACGAGCAGTACTTC
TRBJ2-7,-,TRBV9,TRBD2,CASSARLAGIGEQYF,TGTGCCAGCAGCGCACGACTAGCGGGAATAGGCGAGCAGTACTTC
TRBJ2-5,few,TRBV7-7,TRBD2,CASSLSPGLAQETQYF,TGTGCCAGCAGCTTGTCGCCTGGACTAGCACAAGAGACCCAGTACTTC
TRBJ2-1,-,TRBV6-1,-,CASNLAEYNEQFF,TGTGCCAGCAATCTTGCGGAGTACAATGAGCAGTTCTTC
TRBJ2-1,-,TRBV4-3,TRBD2,CASSRRLAGGSYNEQFF,TGCGCCAGCAGCCGCAGACTAGCGGGGGGGAGCTACAATGAGCAGTTCTTC
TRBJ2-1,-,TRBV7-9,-,CASSSGLNNEQFF,TGTGCCAGCAGCTCCGGACTTAACAATGAGCAGTTCTTC
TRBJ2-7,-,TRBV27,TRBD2,CASSFGTSGSFKEQYF,TGTGCCAGCAGTTTTGGGACTAGCGGGAGTTTTAAAGAGCAGTACTTC
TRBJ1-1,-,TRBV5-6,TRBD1,CASSLTGGEAFF,TGTGCCAGCAGCCTCACAGGGGGCGAAGCTTTCTTT
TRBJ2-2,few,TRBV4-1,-,CASSQSSVGELFF,TGCGCCAGCAGCCAATCTTCGGTCGGGGAGCTGTTTTTT
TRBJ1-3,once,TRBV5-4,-,CASSIGRMGASGNTIYF,TGTGCCAGCAGCATCGGGAGGATGGGGGCCTCTGGAAACACCATATATTTT
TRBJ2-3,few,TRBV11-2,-,CASSPLGDTQYF,TGTGCCAGCAGCCCACTCGGGGATACGCAGTATTTT
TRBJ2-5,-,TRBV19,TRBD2,CASSMGLRQETQYF,TGTGCCAGTAGTATGGGACTACGGCAAGAGACCCAGTACTTC
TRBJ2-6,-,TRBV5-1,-,CASSFPLGSTSGANVLTF,TGCGCCAGCAGCTTCCCTCTCGGGAGCACCTCTGGGGCCAACGTCCTGACTTTC
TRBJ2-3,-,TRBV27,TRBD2,CASSPTGTSGTDTQYF,TGTGCCAGCAGCCCAACCGGGACTAGCGGCACAGATACGCAGTATTTT
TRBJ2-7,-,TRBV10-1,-,CASSSSRGEDSYEQYF,TGCGCCAGCAGTTCGTCGAGAGGGGAGGACTCCTACGAGCAGTACTTC
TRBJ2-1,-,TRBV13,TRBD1,CASSLGGTGLNEQFF,TGTGCCAGCAGCTTAGGGGGGACAGGGTTGAATGAGCAGTTCTTC
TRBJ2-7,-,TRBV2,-,CASSEAQVDTSYEQYF,TGTGCCAGCAGTGAAGCGCAGGTTGACACCTCCTACGAGCAGTACTTC